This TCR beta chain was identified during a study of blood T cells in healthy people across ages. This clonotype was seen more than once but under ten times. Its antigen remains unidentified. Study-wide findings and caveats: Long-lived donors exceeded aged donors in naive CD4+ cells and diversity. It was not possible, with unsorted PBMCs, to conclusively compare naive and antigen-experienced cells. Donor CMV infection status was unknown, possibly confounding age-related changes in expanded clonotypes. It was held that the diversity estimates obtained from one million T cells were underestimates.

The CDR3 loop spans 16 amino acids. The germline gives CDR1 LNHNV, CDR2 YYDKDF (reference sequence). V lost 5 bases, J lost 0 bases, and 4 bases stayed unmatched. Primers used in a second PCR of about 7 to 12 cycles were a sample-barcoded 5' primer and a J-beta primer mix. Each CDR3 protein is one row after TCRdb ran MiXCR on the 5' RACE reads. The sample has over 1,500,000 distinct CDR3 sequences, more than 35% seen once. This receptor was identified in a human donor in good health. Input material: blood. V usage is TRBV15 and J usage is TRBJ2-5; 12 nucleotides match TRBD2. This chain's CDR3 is CATSGSSGGDQETQYF. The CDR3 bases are TGTGCCACCAGCGGCTCTAGCGGGGGGGACCAAGAGACCCAGTACTTC.